The text below deals with one T cell receptor beta chain. Its antigen specificity is not known. No clone much larger than this one lies a single base away; base qualities are absent. These data come from a study of brain T cells in children with intractable seizures (dated by TCRdb to the early 2020s). At the level of the whole study: Resected brain tissue from a few dozen pediatric epilepsy surgery cases was first screened for immune gene transcripts using a NanoString immunology panel. Among the roughly twelve selected surgery cases, eight also had pre-surgery blood sequenced, leaving four with brain tissue only. Study-level results and caveats: Because pre- and post-surgery blood were sequenced to different depths, clones absent from the pre-surgery sample may reflect undersampling. Viral specificity was inferred only from CDR3 sequence similarity, and patients' HCMV serostatus was unknown.

The immunoSEQ assay was used to generate TCR beta chain sequences from genomic DNA. Regarding the original processing steps: CDR3 sequences not starting with the conserved framework cysteine at position 104 were manually removed. To get clonality, the normalized Shannon's Diversity Index was subtracted from one, giving values from 0 (maximal diversity) to 1 (oligoclonal). Differences in the frequency of the same CDR3 between samples, such as brain versus blood, were assessed with chi-squared comparison-of-proportions tests. Public clonotypes were identified through searches of immuneACCESS, and similarity to known antiviral clonotypes was evaluated with the VDJdb browser. In its TCRdb copy, this immuneACCESS table keeps in-frame sequences only and misses some clones. Where compared with another copy, unresolved V genes explain less than half of these, and the others have no known cause. Clone size and V and J calls were adopted from that table, with D and trimming inferred from the DNA. The sample table holds 70,000 to 90,000 clones, of which 85% to 95% were seen once. 1.5% of the sample is in the top ten clones.

V gives up 0 bases and J gives up 5 bases, and the segment between their germline ends measures 12 bases. The CDR3 sequence holds 15 residues, the cysteine and phenylalanine included. Only CDR3 DNA is held: 45 bases, read in frame from base 1. Looking up the germline V gene (reference sequence) yields CDR1 SEHNR and CDR2 FQNEAQ. The sample's time point label, in plain terms: resected brain tissue, or blood drawn just prior to surgery. Surgery cases with the highest brain T cell transcript signatures were selected for TCR beta chain sequencing of brain tissue and, where available, blood. Before surgery, the patients had been given at least one anti-epileptic drug. The TCR-sequenced patients were children whose drug-resistant epilepsy was caused by tuberous sclerosis complex, focal cortical dysplasia, Rasmussen encephalitis or hemimegalencephaly. The Monarch genomic DNA purification kit was used to extract bulk genomic DNA from unsorted brain tissue and from whole blood.

This sequence was found in a boy less than two years old with tuberous sclerosis and intractable seizures. The rearranged chain carries TRBV7-9 and TRBJ2-3, with the identity of the D gene unclear. This specimen consisted of peripheral blood, obtained at surgery. The sequenced DNA is TGTGCCAGCAGCTTAGCTATGATGTCGGGAGATACGCAGTATTTT. Translated, it reads CASSLAMMSGDTQYF.